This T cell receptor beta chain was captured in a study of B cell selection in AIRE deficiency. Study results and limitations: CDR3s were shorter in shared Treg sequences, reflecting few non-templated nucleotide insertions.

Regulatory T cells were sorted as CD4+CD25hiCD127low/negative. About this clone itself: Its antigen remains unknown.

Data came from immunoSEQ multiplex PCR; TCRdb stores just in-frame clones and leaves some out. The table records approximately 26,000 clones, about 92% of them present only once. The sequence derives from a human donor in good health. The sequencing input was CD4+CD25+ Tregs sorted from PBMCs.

CDR3 region: CASSLFGGVYGYTF. The CDR3 nucleotides are TGTGCCAGCAGTTTATTTGGGGGTGTCTATGGCTACACCTTC. The chain couples TRBV27 to TRBJ1-2, with D possibly TRBD1 on 5 matching bases. The length of the CDR3 is 14 residues. The germline gives CDR1 MNHEY, CDR2 SMNVEV (reference sequence). Trimming pared 1 base from V and 4 bases from J, leaving 10 bases between.